This T cell receptor (beta chain) is from a study of blood T cell repertoires in COVID-19. Overall study context: COVID-19 samples collected from the United States, Italy and Spain covered acute and convalescent phases.

The junction had 5 bases not matched to a gene; V was cut back by 6 bases and J by 4 bases. The CDR3 extends over 15 amino acids. Germline CDR1 and CDR2: SGHTA and FQGTGA. Generated by immunoSEQ multiplex PCR, the TCRdb table keeps only in-frame clones and is missing some. The sample lists around 450,000 clones; about 85% were seen once. Individuals drawn from 24 US areas were roughly 18 to 100 years old. The sequencing input was PBMCs or T cells enriched from blood (not recorded which). The source is a woman aged 18-29 years with acute COVID-19. The rearrangement uses TRBV7-3 and TRBJ2-1, with 11 bases that match TRBD2. Written as DNA, the CDR3 is TGTGCCAGCAGTTTAGCGGGGGGGATATACAATGAGCAGTTCTTC. As protein: CASSLAGGIYNEQFF.